The 24 T cell receptor beta chains listed next were all sequenced from one sample in a study of shared clonotypes between healthy human individuals (TCRdb year 2020). Libraries were built with the immunoSEQ multiplex PCR assay. TCRdb carries this immuneACCESS record with in-frame sequences only. Its versions omit some clonotypes, under half of them owing to an unresolved V gene in the studies checked, with the rest unexplained. The sample table contains some 2,500,000 clones; only one count was recorded for over 85% of them. Approximately 0.36% of the sample belongs to the ten largest clones. Sequences were obtained from naive CD4+ T cells from PBMCs. The cell subset or site tag for this specimen amounts to: CD45RA+ positively selected. These receptors all come from a man in his late teens or twenties in good health. Some clones in this sample may be carry-over from other donors' samples.

The genes are TRBV18 and TRBJ1-2; possible D gene TRBD1, 5 bases. CDR1 KGHSH and CDR2 LQKENI come from the germline V gene. V gave up 3 bases and J gave up 8 bases, with 25 bases separating them. CDR3 length: 17 residues. CDR3 in DNA: TGTGCCAGCTCACCGGGTAGCAGGGACCTACTATATGGGGGCTACACCTTC. Translation gives CASSPGSRDLLYGGYTF.

The chain combines TRBV6-5 with TRBJ2-7, with a possible D match to TRBD2 (6 bases). CDR1 is MNHEY, CDR2 SVGAGI, per germline. V lost 6 bases, J lost 3 bases, and 12 bases lay in between. This CDR3 has 13 residues. The CDR3 sequence is CASSSRDFYEQYF. CDR3 sequence (DNA): TGTGCCAGCAGCTCCCGGGACTTCTACGAGCAGTACTTC.

The V gene is TRBV18, the J gene TRBJ2-7; the D gene could be TRBD1 or TRBD2 (5 bases each). In germline, CDR1 is KGHSH, CDR2 LQKENI. This CDR3 spans 15 amino acids. V dropped 3 bases and J dropped 6 bases, with 18 bases sitting between them. DNA for the CDR3: TGTGCCAGCTCACCCCCCGGACGAGGGGACCCCGAGCAGTACTTC. Translated: CASSPPGRGDPEQYF.

This clone was detected only once. The rearrangement uses TRBV5-1 and TRBJ2-1; D perhaps matches TRBD2 (6 bases). With 0 bases removed from V and 0 bases from J, the gap between germline ends came to 10 bases. Germline CDR1 SGHRS, CDR2 YFSETQ. The CDR3 extends over 16 amino acids. The CDR3 DNA reads as TGCGCCAGCAGCTTGGGCGGGGCAGGCTCCTACAATGAGCAGTTCTTC. This gives the protein CASSLGGAGSYNEQFF.

The gene calls are TRBV28 and TRBJ2-2; TRBD1 matches at 10 bases. The germline gives CDR1 MDHEN, CDR2 SYDVKM. V dropped 3 bases and J dropped 4; count of bases not matched to a gene: 11. The CDR3 spans 18 residues. The CDR3 DNA follows: TGTGCCAGCAGTTTTCGATCTTTCGGACAGGGGGGCACCGGGGAGCTGTTTTTT. It translates to CASSFRSFGQGGTGELFF.

The CDR3 DNA sequence: TGTGCCAGCAGCTTGATAGGGCGGGGAGCAACTAATGAAAAACTGTTTTTT. Translating gives CASSLIGRGATNEKLFF. This chain joins TRBV5-8 and TRBJ1-4; unclear D gene. Germline CDR1 reads SGHTS; CDR2 reads YDEGEE. The CDR3 extends over 17 amino acids. The V gene lost 1 base and the J gene lost 0 bases, with 13 bases spanning the gap. Variable domain in full (rest from reference TRBV5-8 and TRBJ1-4): EAGVTQSPTHLIKTRGQQATLRCSPISGHTSVYWYQQALGLGLQFLLWYDEGEERNRGNFPPRFSGRQFPNYSSELNVNALELEDSALYLCASSLIGRGATNEKLFFGSGTQLSVL.

In its sample, this clone was seen once. The chain is built from TRBV19 and TRBJ1-1; tentative D call: TRBD1 (6 bases). The CDR3 spans 13 residues. V was cut by 3 bases and J by 5 bases, with 10 bases left in between. CDR1 and CDR2 (germline): LNHDA, SQIVND (reference sequence). As DNA, the CDR3 is TGTGCCAGTAGTATGGGGGCAGGAACTGAAGCTTTCTTT. This translates into CASSMGAGTEAFF.

CDR3 sequence (DNA): TGTGCCAGCAGCGTAGTTGAGGGACGGAACACTGAAGCTTTCTTT. It encodes CASSVVEGRNTEAFF. The chain carries TRBV9 and TRBJ1-1; possible D gene TRBD1, 5 bases. The CDR3 is 15 amino acids. Germline loops: CDR1 SGDLS, CDR2 YYNGEE. V was cut by 0 bases and J by 1 base, with 10 bases left in between.

The chain couples TRBV30 to TRBJ1-1, with D possibly matching TRBD1 (5 bases). V lost 8 bases and J 4 bases, leaving 17 bases between the germline ends. The V gene's germline CDR1 is GTSNPN and CDR2 SVGIG (reference sequence). The CDR3 is made up of 13 amino acids. CDR3 nucleotide sequence: TGTGCCGGTGTGGGGGGGTATCGCACTGAAGCTTTCTTT. Encoded protein: CAGVGGYRTEAFF.

J is TRBJ1-6 and V is TRBV30; D gene uncertain. The CDR3 totals 14 residues. Germline-derived CDR1 and CDR2 are GTSNPN and SVGIG (reference sequence). The V end was cut by 2 bases, the J end by 10 bases, with 15 bases between. CDR3: CAWSISEGHSPLHF. The CDR3 DNA reads TGTGCCTGGAGTATCTCCGAAGGGCACTCACCCCTCCACTTT.

The sample holds one count of this clone. The chain carries TRBV4-1 and TRBJ1-2; D is uncertain. Germline CDR1 MGHRA, CDR2 YSYEKL. With 3 bases removed from V and 4 bases from J, the gap between germline ends came to 15 bases. The CDR3 consists of 15 residues. The CDR3 region is CASSQIPTGIYGYTF. The CDR3 DNA reads TGCGCCAGCAGCCAGATCCCGACGGGAATCTATGGCTACACCTTC.

The chain joins TRBV6-5 to TRBJ2-7, with TRBD2 as a possible D gene (5 bases). Germline-derived CDR1 and CDR2 are MNHEY and SVGAGI. The CDR3 has 12 residues. The V end was cut by 0 bases, the J end by 10 bases, with 10 bases between. Here the CDR3 DNA reads TGTGCCAGCAGTTACTCGAACGGGATACAGTACTTC. Protein sequence: CASSYSNGIQYF.

V gene TRBV11-2 combines with J gene TRBJ2-3; TRBD2 aligns across 9 bases. Germline lookup yields CDR1 SGHAT and CDR2 FQNNGV. CDR3 length: 19 residues. With 2 bases clipped from V and 1 base from J, the junction kept 13 bases outside the gene matches. CDR3 DNA: TGTGCCAGCAGCTTATATGGGGCGGGAGGGGGAGGCGGCACAGATACGCAGTATTTT. The encoded protein is CASSLYGAGGGGGTDTQYF.

This clone turned up a few times. The chain recombines TRBV2 with TRBJ1-5; weak D call: TRBD1 (6 bases). V lost 6 bases and J 4 bases, leaving 16 bases between the germline ends. The CDR3 is made up of 15 amino acids. Germline V gives CDR1 SNHLY, CDR2 FYNNEI. DNA for the CDR3: TGTGCCAGCAGCGAATCACGGGGGCAGAATCAGCCCCAGCATTTT. As protein: CASSESRGQNQPQHF.

V and J are TRBV11-2 and TRBJ2-2, with D maybe TRBD2 (5 bases). Trimming removed 3 bases at V and 6 bases at J, with 23 bases between. This CDR3 has 18 residues. The germline gives CDR1 SGHAT, CDR2 FQNNGV. The CDR3 sequence is CASSLIASLRVKAGELFF. Written as DNA, the CDR3 is TGTGCCAGCAGCTTGATAGCGTCCCTGAGAGTTAAGGCCGGGGAGCTGTTTTTT.

This chain links TRBV6-1 with TRBJ2-1; TRBD2 agrees at 9 bases. This CDR3 is 13 amino acids long. CDR1 and CDR2 from the germline V gene are MNHNS and SASEGT. The trim removed 6 bases at V and 4 bases at J, leaving 1 base unmatched. CDR3 residues: CASRTSGYNEQFF. The CDR3 nucleotides are TGTGCCAGCAGGACTAGCGGTTACAATGAGCAGTTCTTC.

The chain employs TRBV7-3 and TRBJ1-1; no firm D call. The V and J ends lost 3 bases and 3 bases respectively, with 8 bases between them. The CDR3 is 13 residues long. Germline V gene sequence: CDR1 SGHTA, CDR2 FQGTGA. The chain's CDR3 is CASSFQVDTEAFF. The DNA of the CDR3 is TGTGCCAGCAGCTTTCAGGTTGACACTGAAGCTTTCTTT. The complete variable domain, with remaining parts taken from reference TRBV7-3 and TRBJ1-1, reads GAGVSQTPSNKVTEKGKYVELRCDPISGHTALYWYRQSLGQGPEFLIYFQGTGAADDSGLPNDRFFAVRPEGSVSTLKIQRTERGDSAVYLCASSFQVDTEAFFGQGTRLTVV.

This rearrangement joins TRBV25-1 to TRBJ2-5, with 7 nucleotides matching TRBD1. From germline, CDR1 is MGHDK and CDR2 SYGVNS. Losses at the gene ends were 6 bases for V and 3 bases for J; bases not matched to a gene: 16. CDR3 length: 17 amino acids. The CDR3 sequence is CASRPSWDSPLKETQYF. The DNA for the CDR3 is TGTGCCAGCAGACCCTCCTGGGACAGTCCCCTTAAAGAGACCCAGTACTTC.

The table lists this clone with a count of one. The gene calls are TRBV4-2 and TRBJ2-3, with TRBD1 identical over 7 bases. Losses at the gene ends were 3 bases for V and 4 bases for J; bases not matched to a gene: 10. This CDR3 spans 16 amino acids. Looked up from germline, CDR1 is LGHNA and CDR2 is YNFKEQ. DNA of the CDR3: TGTGCCAGCAGCCAGAAGACAGGGAGAAGGGCAGATACGCAGTATTTT. Translated: CASSQKTGRRADTQYF.

The genes are TRBV5-1 and TRBJ2-1, with TRBD2 identical over 8 bases. Losses at the gene ends were 2 bases for V and 6 bases for J; bases not matched to a gene: 10. The CDR3 runs 16 residues. Germline assignment: CDR1 SGHRS and CDR2 YFSETQ. CDR3 in DNA: TGCGCCAGCAGCTTAGGACGGGCTAGCGGGTTCAATGAGCAGTTCTTC. This gives the protein CASSLGRASGFNEQFF.

The chain joins TRBV5-4 to TRBJ2-7; 8 bases are shared with TRBD1. V shed 6 bases, J shed 4 bases, and the junction held 12 bases outside the gene matches. The CDR3 totals 15 residues. CDR1 and CDR2 (germline): SGHNT, YYREEE (reference sequence). The CDR3 sequence is CASTRPGQDSYEQYF. CDR3 DNA: TGTGCCAGCACTCGGCCGGGACAGGACTCATACGAGCAGTACTTC.

This chain joins TRBV18 and TRBJ2-1; D is unclear. This CDR3 has 17 amino acids. V was cut by 3 bases and J by 5 bases, with 20 bases left in between. Germline lookup yields CDR1 KGHSH and CDR2 LQKENI. CDR3 sequence (DNA): TGTGCCAGCTCACCCGGTAACCCTTCAAGCCCTGACAATGAGCAGTTCTTC. Translated, it gives CASSPGNPSSPDNEQFF.

The chain joins TRBV6-6 to TRBJ2-1; 15 bases map to TRBD2. The germline CDR1 and CDR2 sequences are MNHNY and SVGAGI (reference sequence). Trimming at V came to 6 bases and at J to 10 bases, leaving 4 bases not matched to a gene. The length of the CDR3 is 14 residues. The CDR3 nucleotides are TGTGCCAGCAGACCGGGACTAGCGGGAGGAGAGCAGTTCTTC. Protein: CASRPGLAGGEQFF.

A remark on this clone: The same CDR3 is also encoded by other DNA sequences in this sample. The V gene is TRBV30, the J gene TRBJ2-3; no definite D call. The CDR3 length is 11 residues. Germline assignment: CDR1 GTSNPN and CDR2 SVGIG (reference sequence). With 1 base removed from V and 5 bases from J, the gap between germline ends came to 4 bases. CDR3 coding DNA: TGTGCCTGGAGTGATGAAGATACGCAGTATTTT. It codes for CAWSDEDTQYF. The full variable domain, with the rest looked up from reference TRBV30 and TRBJ2-3, is SQTIHQWPATLVQPVGSPLSLECTVEGTSNPNLYWYRQAAGRGLQLLFYSVGIGQISSEVPQNLSASRPQDRQFILSSKKLLLSDSGFYLCAWSDEDTQYFGPGTRLTVL.